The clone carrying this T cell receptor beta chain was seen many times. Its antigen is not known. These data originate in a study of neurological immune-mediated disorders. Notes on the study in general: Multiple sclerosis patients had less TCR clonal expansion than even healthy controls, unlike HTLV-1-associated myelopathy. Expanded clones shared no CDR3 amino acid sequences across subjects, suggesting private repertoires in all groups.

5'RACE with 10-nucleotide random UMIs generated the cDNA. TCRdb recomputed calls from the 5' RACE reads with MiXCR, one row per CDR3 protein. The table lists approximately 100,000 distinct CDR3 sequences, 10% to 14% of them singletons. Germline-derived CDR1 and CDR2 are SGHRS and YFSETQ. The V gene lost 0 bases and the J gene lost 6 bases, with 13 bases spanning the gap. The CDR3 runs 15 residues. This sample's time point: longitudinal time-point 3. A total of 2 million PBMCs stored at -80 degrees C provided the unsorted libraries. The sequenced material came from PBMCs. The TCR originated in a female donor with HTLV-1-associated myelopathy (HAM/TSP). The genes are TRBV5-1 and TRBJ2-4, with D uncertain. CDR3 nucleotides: TGCGCCAGCAGCTTGGAGCCGGTAACCGTAAACATTCAGTACTTC. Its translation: CASSLEPVTVNIQYF.